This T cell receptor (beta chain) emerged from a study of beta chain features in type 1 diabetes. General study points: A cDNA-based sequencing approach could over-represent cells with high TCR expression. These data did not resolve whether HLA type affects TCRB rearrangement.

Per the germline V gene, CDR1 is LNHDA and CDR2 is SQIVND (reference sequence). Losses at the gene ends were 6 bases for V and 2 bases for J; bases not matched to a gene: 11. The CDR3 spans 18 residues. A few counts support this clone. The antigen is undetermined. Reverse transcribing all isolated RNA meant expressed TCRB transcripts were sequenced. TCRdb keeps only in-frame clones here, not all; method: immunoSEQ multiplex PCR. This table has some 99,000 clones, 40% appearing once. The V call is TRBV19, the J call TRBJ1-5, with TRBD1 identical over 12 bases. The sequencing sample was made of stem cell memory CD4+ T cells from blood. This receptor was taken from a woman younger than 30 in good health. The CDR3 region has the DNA TGTGCCAGTAGGGATCGGGACAGGGGGCGGAATCGCAATCAGCCCCAGCATTTT. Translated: CASRDRDRGRNRNQPQHF.